A single T cell receptor (beta chain) is shown here with its context. These data come from a study of blood T cell repertoires in COVID-19. The CDR3 has 13 residues. Germline CDR1 MRHNA, CDR2 SNTAGT. V trimming: 5 bases; J trimming: 3 bases; junction bases outside the gene matches: 2. Methods used by the authors: Reference gene primers were amplified, and this amplification served to estimate nucleated cell counts. TCRdb's table, derived via immunoSEQ multiplex PCR, lists solely in-frame clones and lacks some. D and trimming come from the DNA, and the V and J calls and clone size come from that table. The data hold some 200,000 clones, with roughly 86% observed a single time.

The chain has TRBV6-4 and TRBJ1-2, with 8 nucleotides matching TRBD1. The origin of this receptor is a woman aged 35 to 49 with acute or convalescent COVID-19. Sequencing was done on a sample of peripheral blood. As DNA, the CDR3 is TGTGCCAGCAGTTTACAGGGGGACTATGGCTACACCTTC. Encoded protein: CASSLQGDYGYTF.